The source of this TCR beta chain is a study of molecular identifiers for immune sequencing clone quantification. Study-level information: Split five ways in replicates, RNA from roughly 20,000 or 100,000 naive CD8 cells had four portions sequenced. Study outcomes and limitations: Clonotypes topping 20 RNA copies carried over 98% of effector molecules but under 1% of naive ones. Identical barcode-sharing TCR molecules could lead to underestimated sizes for highly expanded clones.

Previously described methods and listed TCR primers were employed for the bulk TCR libraries. A single record per CDR3 protein comes from TCRdb applying MiXCR to the PCR reads. This sample carries about 100,000 distinct CDR3 sequences, under 40% of them seen once, and the ten largest clones take roughly 10%. The CDR3 has 13 amino acids. V shed 8 bases and J shed 2 bases, with 11 bases lying between them. The germline V gene encodes CDR1 SGHDN and CDR2 FVKESK. With respect to this clonotype: What it binds is not known.

The sample comprised naive CD8+ T cells from blood, with Jurkat cell RNA spiked in. The subset here: FACS-sorted CD8+CD4-CCR7+CD45RA+ naive T cells. The chain employs TRBV14 and TRBJ2-3; tentative D call: TRBD2 (7 bases). The receptor's source is a human donor in good health. Some libraries in this study had Jurkat cell RNA spiked in. This CDR3 reads CASGRGHTDTQYF. DNA of the CDR3: TGTGCCAGCGGGCGGGGGCACACAGATACGCAGTATTTT. Variable domain in full (rest from reference TRBV14 and TRBJ2-3): EAGVTQFPSHSVIEKGQTVTLRCDPISGHDNLYWYRRVMGKEIKFLLHFVKESKQDESGMPNNRFLAERTGGTYSTLKVQPAELEDSGVYFCASGRGHTDTQYFGPGTRLTVL.